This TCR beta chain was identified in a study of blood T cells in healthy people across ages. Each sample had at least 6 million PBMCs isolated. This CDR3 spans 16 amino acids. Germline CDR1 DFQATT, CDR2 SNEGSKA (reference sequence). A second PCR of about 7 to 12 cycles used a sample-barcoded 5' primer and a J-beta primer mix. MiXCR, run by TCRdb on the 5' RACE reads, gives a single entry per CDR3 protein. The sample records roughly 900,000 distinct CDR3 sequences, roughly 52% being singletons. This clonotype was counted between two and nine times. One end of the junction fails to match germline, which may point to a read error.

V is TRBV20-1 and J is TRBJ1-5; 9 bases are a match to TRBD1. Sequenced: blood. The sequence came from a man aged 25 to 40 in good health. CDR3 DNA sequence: TGCAGTGCGAGAGGGGACAGGGTGGCCCAAAATCAGCCCCAGCATTTT. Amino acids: CSARGDRVAQNQPQHF.